This is a list of T cell receptor beta chains from one sample in a study of vaccination effects on CD4 cells after COVID-19. Data came from immunoSEQ multiplex PCR; TCRdb stores just in-frame clones and leaves some out. This sample yields 65,000 to 90,000 clones, of which around 79% are seen a single time; around 3% belongs to the top ten. Their recognized antigens are unknown. This specimen was CD4+ T cells from PBMCs cultured with HCoV-NL63 spike peptides, taken before COVID-19 vaccination. These receptors were collected from a human donor who received a COVID-19 vaccine. The CDR3 runs from the conserved cysteine through the conserved F or W. A D gene is named only where the DNA matches it firmly. A row's size may be missing; if present it is once, few, many or a size class.

d_call: -
cdr3_length: 16
v_call: TRBV27
clone_size: -
j_call: TRBJ1-5
cdr3_aa: CASSTFRGGSNQPQHF
cdr3_nt: TGTGCCAGCAGTACCTTCAGGGGTGGGAGCAATCAGCCCCAGCATTTT

d_call: TRBD1
cdr3_length: 15
v_call: TRBV18
clone_size: once
j_call: TRBJ1-4
cdr3_aa: CASSLNRGQVEKLFF
cdr3_nt: TGTGCCAGCTCACTAAACAGGGGGCAAGTTGAAAAACTGTTTTTT

d_call: -
cdr3_length: 12
v_call: TRBV29-1
clone_size: -
j_call: TRBJ1-2
cdr3_aa: CSAGGTNYGYTF
cdr3_nt: TGCAGCGCCGGAGGGACCAACTATGGCTACACCTTC

d_call: TRBD2
cdr3_length: 16
v_call: TRBV4-1
clone_size: once
j_call: TRBJ2-1
cdr3_aa: CASSPIAGRTHNEQFF
cdr3_nt: TGCGCCAGCAGCCCGATAGCGGGACGTACTCACAATGAGCAGTTCTTC

d_call: -
cdr3_length: 16
v_call: TRBV4-1
clone_size: -
j_call: TRBJ2-1
cdr3_aa: CASSRQLGASYNEQFF
cdr3_nt: TGCGCCAGCAGCCGTCAGCTGGGGGCTTCCTACAATGAGCAGTTCTTC

d_call: -
cdr3_length: 14
v_call: TRBV6-4
clone_size: -
j_call: TRBJ1-1
cdr3_aa: CASSSGLGNTEAFF
cdr3_nt: TGTGCCAGCAGTTCGGGACTGGGGAACACTGAAGCTTTCTTT

d_call: TRBD1
cdr3_length: 15
v_call: TRBV6-2/TRBV6-3
clone_size: few
j_call: TRBJ2-2
cdr3_aa: CASSYLGQGTGELFF
cdr3_nt: TGTGCCAGCAGTTACCTCGGACAGGGAACCGGGGAGCTGTTTTTT

d_call: TRBD1
cdr3_length: 15
v_call: TRBV7-2
clone_size: -
j_call: TRBJ1-2
cdr3_aa: CASSSSDRGIYGYTF
cdr3_nt: TGTGCCAGCAGCTCTTCGGACAGGGGAATTTATGGCTACACCTTC

d_call: -
cdr3_length: 14
v_call: TRBV5-1
clone_size: -
j_call: TRBJ2-2
cdr3_aa: CASSLTGSTGELFF
cdr3_nt: TGCGCCAGCAGCTTGACAGGGTCTACCGGGGAGCTGTTTTTT

d_call: -
cdr3_length: 13
v_call: TRBV6-4
clone_size: -
j_call: TRBJ1-5
cdr3_aa: CASITGSNQPQHF
cdr3_nt: TGTGCCAGCATAACAGGTAGCAATCAGCCCCAGCATTTT

d_call: -
cdr3_length: 14
v_call: TRBV5-1
clone_size: -
j_call: TRBJ2-3
cdr3_aa: CASSPGGVTDTQYF
cdr3_nt: TGCGCCAGCAGCCCCGGGGGAGTCACAGATACGCAGTATTTT

d_call: TRBD2
cdr3_length: 17
v_call: TRBV25-1
clone_size: -
j_call: TRBJ2-3
cdr3_aa: CASSEGTSGGRTDTQYF
cdr3_nt: TGTGCCAGCAGTGAAGGGACTAGCGGGGGTCGCACAGATACGCAGTATTTT

d_call: -
cdr3_length: 14
v_call: TRBV2
clone_size: -
j_call: TRBJ1-1
cdr3_aa: CASSSTGSATEAFF
cdr3_nt: TGTGCCAGCAGTTCTACAGGGTCAGCGACTGAAGCTTTCTTT

d_call: -
cdr3_length: 13
v_call: TRBV5-4
clone_size: -
j_call: TRBJ2-5
cdr3_aa: CASSLGAAETQYF
cdr3_nt: TGTGCCAGCAGCTTGGGGGCTGCAGAGACCCAGTACTTC

d_call: -
cdr3_length: 16
v_call: TRBV5-1
clone_size: -
j_call: TRBJ2-3
cdr3_aa: CASSSWGLARPDTQYF
cdr3_nt: TGCGCCAGCAGCTCCTGGGGCCTAGCGAGGCCAGATACGCAGTATTTT

d_call: TRBD1
cdr3_length: 16
v_call: TRBV5-5
clone_size: few
j_call: TRBJ2-1
cdr3_aa: CASSLDPGQGLNEQFF
cdr3_nt: TGTGCCAGCAGCTTGGACCCGGGACAGGGATTGAATGAGCAGTTCTTC

d_call: -
cdr3_length: 16
v_call: TRBV4-1
clone_size: -
j_call: TRBJ1-2
cdr3_aa: CASSQDGGHRNYGYTF
cdr3_nt: TGCGCCAGCAGCCAAGACGGAGGGCACAGGAACTATGGCTACACCTTC

d_call: -
cdr3_length: 14
v_call: TRBV5-1
clone_size: -
j_call: TRBJ1-1
cdr3_aa: CASSLDLLGTEAFF
cdr3_nt: TGCGCCAGCAGCTTGGACCTGCTGGGAACTGAAGCTTTCTTT

d_call: -
cdr3_length: 14
v_call: TRBV19
clone_size: -
j_call: TRBJ1-2
cdr3_aa: CASSIVAGSYGYTF
cdr3_nt: TGTGCCAGTAGTATAGTTGCTGGGAGCTATGGCTACACCTTC

d_call: -
cdr3_length: 15
v_call: TRBV18
clone_size: -
j_call: TRBJ2-3
cdr3_aa: CASSPGTLSTDTQYF
cdr3_nt: TGTGCCAGCTCACCTGGGACTCTGAGCACAGATACGCAGTATTTT

d_call: -
cdr3_length: 13
v_call: TRBV18
clone_size: few
j_call: TRBJ1-4
cdr3_aa: CASSPGQDEKLFF
cdr3_nt: TGTGCCAGCTCACCCGGCCAGGATGAAAAACTGTTTTTT

d_call: -
cdr3_length: 14
v_call: TRBV19
clone_size: -
j_call: TRBJ1-3
cdr3_aa: CASNREFSGNTIYF
cdr3_nt: TGTGCCAGTAATCGGGAATTCTCTGGAAACACCATATATTTT

d_call: TRBD1
cdr3_length: 13
v_call: TRBV3-1/TRBV3-2
clone_size: -
j_call: TRBJ2-2
cdr3_aa: CASSTGVSGELFF
cdr3_nt: TGTGCCAGCAGTACAGGGGTCTCCGGGGAGCTGTTTTTT

d_call: -
cdr3_length: 15
v_call: TRBV6-5
clone_size: -
j_call: TRBJ2-2
cdr3_aa: CASRDWTLYTGELFF
cdr3_nt: TGTGCCAGCAGGGACTGGACACTCTACACCGGGGAGCTGTTTTTT

d_call: -
cdr3_length: 16
v_call: TRBV19
clone_size: few
j_call: TRBJ1-2
cdr3_aa: CASRPPSGGSGRSYTF
cdr3_nt: TGTGCCAGTAGGCCCCCATCTGGGGGCTCCGGCCGGAGCTACACCTTC

d_call: TRBD1
cdr3_length: 15
v_call: TRBV5-1
clone_size: -
j_call: TRBJ2-3
cdr3_aa: CASTLGTGSTDTQYF
cdr3_nt: TGCGCCAGCACCCTTGGGACAGGAAGCACAGATACGCAGTATTTT

d_call: TRBD2
cdr3_length: 15
v_call: TRBV18
clone_size: -
j_call: TRBJ2-1
cdr3_aa: CASSTAGGHLDEQFF
cdr3_nt: TGTGCCAGTTCCACAGCGGGGGGGCATCTGGATGAGCAGTTCTTC

d_call: TRBD2
cdr3_length: 19
v_call: TRBV9
clone_size: once
j_call: TRBJ2-5
cdr3_aa: CASSVDPRPAGGDQETQYF
cdr3_nt: TGTGCCAGCAGCGTAGACCCGCGACCTGCGGGGGGGGATCAAGAGACCCAGTACTTC

d_call: -
cdr3_length: 15
v_call: TRBV19
clone_size: -
j_call: TRBJ1-4
cdr3_aa: CASSDDRGTNEKLFF
cdr3_nt: TGTGCCAGTAGTGACGATCGGGGTACTAATGAAAAACTGTTTTTT

d_call: -
cdr3_length: 12
v_call: TRBV27
clone_size: -
j_call: TRBJ1-6
cdr3_aa: CASSFGVSPLHF
cdr3_nt: TGTGCCAGCAGTTTTGGGGTTTCACCCCTCCACTTT

d_call: -
cdr3_length: 18
v_call: TRBV3-1/TRBV3-2
clone_size: -
j_call: TRBJ1-5
cdr3_aa: CASSPGTGYAHSNQPQHF
cdr3_nt: TGTGCCAGCAGCCCCGGGACGGGGTATGCGCATAGCAATCAGCCCCAGCATTTT

d_call: TRBD2
cdr3_length: 17
v_call: TRBV4-2
clone_size: -
j_call: TRBJ2-3
cdr3_aa: CASSQGRTSGGTDTQYF
cdr3_nt: TGTGCCAGCAGCCAAGGAAGGACTAGCGGGGGAACAGATACGCAGTATTTT

d_call: -
cdr3_length: 15
v_call: TRBV5-1
clone_size: -
j_call: TRBJ1-2
cdr3_aa: CASSRSGENDYGYTF
cdr3_nt: TGCGCCAGCAGCCGCTCCGGGGAAAACGACTATGGCTACACCTTC

d_call: -
cdr3_length: 14
v_call: TRBV15
clone_size: -
j_call: TRBJ2-5
cdr3_aa: CATSRDRGLETQYF
cdr3_nt: TGTGCCACCAGCAGAGATCGGGGGTTAGAGACCCAGTACTTC

d_call: TRBD2
cdr3_length: 13
v_call: TRBV29-1
clone_size: -
j_call: TRBJ2-3
cdr3_aa: CSVEASGGDTQYF
cdr3_nt: TGCAGCGTTGAGGCTAGCGGGGGAGATACGCAGTATTTT

d_call: TRBD1
cdr3_length: 15
v_call: TRBV28
clone_size: -
j_call: TRBJ1-4
cdr3_aa: CASSRGGQGGEKLFF
cdr3_nt: TGTGCCAGCAGCCGAGGGGGGCAGGGGGGTGAAAAACTGTTTTTT

d_call: TRBD1
cdr3_length: 13
v_call: TRBV29-1
clone_size: -
j_call: TRBJ2-3
cdr3_aa: CSVDHRGVDTQYF
cdr3_nt: TGCAGCGTTGACCACAGGGGGGTAGATACGCAGTATTTT

d_call: -
cdr3_length: 14
v_call: TRBV7-2
clone_size: few
j_call: TRBJ2-5
cdr3_aa: CASRVLGEKETQYF
cdr3_nt: TGTGCCAGCAGGGTTTTGGGAGAAAAAGAGACCCAGTACTTC

d_call: -
cdr3_length: 15
v_call: TRBV28
clone_size: once
j_call: TRBJ1-2
cdr3_aa: CASSFRSTSHYGYTF
cdr3_nt: TGTGCCAGCAGTTTTAGGTCCACTTCACACTATGGCTACACCTTC

d_call: -
cdr3_length: 14
v_call: TRBV6-2/TRBV6-3
clone_size: -
j_call: TRBJ1-5
cdr3_aa: CASSTTRDGQPQHF
cdr3_nt: TGTGCCAGCAGTACAACGAGGGACGGTCAGCCCCAGCATTTT

d_call: -
cdr3_length: 17
v_call: TRBV6-1
clone_size: -
j_call: TRBJ1-1
cdr3_aa: CASSEAQPDSTWTEAFF
cdr3_nt: TGTGCCAGCAGTGAAGCCCAGCCGGACAGCACATGGACTGAAGCTTTCTTT

d_call: TRBD2
cdr3_length: 16
v_call: TRBV6-2/TRBV6-3
clone_size: -
j_call: TRBJ2-5
cdr3_aa: CASSYVGGGAQETQYF
cdr3_nt: TGTGCCAGCAGTTACGTCGGCGGGGGGGCTCAAGAGACCCAGTACTTC

d_call: -
cdr3_length: 13
v_call: TRBV7-2
clone_size: -
j_call: TRBJ2-1
cdr3_aa: CASSLGQGLEQFF
cdr3_nt: TGTGCCAGCAGCTTAGGCCAGGGTCTTGAGCAGTTCTTC

d_call: -
cdr3_length: 14
v_call: TRBV4-3
clone_size: few
j_call: TRBJ2-2
cdr3_aa: CASSRGIWTGELFF
cdr3_nt: TGCGCCAGCAGTCGGGGGATTTGGACCGGGGAGCTGTTTTTT

d_call: TRBD2
cdr3_length: 16
v_call: TRBV7-3
clone_size: once
j_call: TRBJ2-2
cdr3_aa: CASSPRTSGGTGELFF
cdr3_nt: TGTGCCAGCAGCCCCAGGACTAGCGGGGGGACCGGGGAGCTGTTTTTT

d_call: -
cdr3_length: 15
v_call: TRBV5-6
clone_size: -
j_call: TRBJ1-4
cdr3_aa: CASSLLGGRNEKLFF
cdr3_nt: TGTGCCAGCAGCTTGTTGGGGGGTCGGAATGAAAAACTGTTTTTT

d_call: -
cdr3_length: 12
v_call: TRBV6-5
clone_size: -
j_call: TRBJ1-2
cdr3_aa: CASSTQPRGYTF
cdr3_nt: TGTGCCAGCAGTACCCAGCCCAGAGGCTACACCTTC

d_call: TRBD2
cdr3_length: 17
v_call: TRBV6-2/TRBV6-3
clone_size: -
j_call: TRBJ2-5
cdr3_aa: CASSPGLAGVLRETQYF
cdr3_nt: TGTGCCAGCAGTCCAGGACTAGCGGGGGTTCTCCGAGAGACCCAGTACTTC

d_call: -
cdr3_length: 15
v_call: TRBV27
clone_size: few
j_call: TRBJ2-1
cdr3_aa: CASSAQGRDYNEQFF
cdr3_nt: TGTGCCAGCAGTGCTCAGGGGAGAGACTACAATGAGCAGTTCTTC

d_call: TRBD2
cdr3_length: 17
v_call: TRBV5-1
clone_size: -
j_call: TRBJ2-2
cdr3_aa: CASSTGGTSGATGELFF
cdr3_nt: TGCGCCAGCAGCACCGGCGGGACTAGCGGGGCCACCGGGGAGCTGTTTTTT

d_call: -
cdr3_length: 12
v_call: TRBV3-1/TRBV3-2
clone_size: -
j_call: TRBJ2-5
cdr3_aa: CASSQVPGTQYF
cdr3_nt: TGTGCCAGCAGCCAAGTTCCCGGGACCCAGTACTTC

d_call: -
cdr3_length: 13
v_call: TRBV27
clone_size: -
j_call: TRBJ2-5
cdr3_aa: CASSWADSETQYF
cdr3_nt: TGTGCCAGCAGTTGGGCCGACTCGGAGACCCAGTACTTC

d_call: -
cdr3_length: 16
v_call: TRBV2
clone_size: once
j_call: TRBJ2-1
cdr3_aa: CASSVPQRRSYNEQFF
cdr3_nt: TGTGCCAGCAGTGTCCCCCAGCGAAGGTCCTACAATGAGCAGTTCTTC

d_call: TRBD1
cdr3_length: 12
v_call: TRBV24-1
clone_size: once
j_call: TRBJ2-1
cdr3_aa: CATSRTGSEQFF
cdr3_nt: TGTGCCACCAGCAGGACAGGGAGTGAGCAGTTCTTC

d_call: -
cdr3_length: 15
v_call: TRBV29-1
clone_size: -
j_call: TRBJ2-5
cdr3_aa: CSGLRSPWGQETQYF
cdr3_nt: TGCAGCGGACTCCGATCACCCTGGGGGCAAGAGACCCAGTACTTC

d_call: -
cdr3_length: 14
v_call: TRBV1
clone_size: once
j_call: TRBJ1-1
cdr3_aa: CTSSQARRGTEAFF
cdr3_nt: TGCACCAGCAGCCAAGCGAGGCGAGGCACTGAAGCTTTCTTT

d_call: TRBD1
cdr3_length: 15
v_call: TRBV6-2/TRBV6-3
clone_size: -
j_call: TRBJ1-2
cdr3_aa: CASSNPTGGANGYTF
cdr3_nt: TGTGCCAGCAGTAATCCGACAGGGGGCGCAAATGGCTACACCTTC

d_call: -
cdr3_length: 12
v_call: TRBV24-1
clone_size: -
j_call: TRBJ1-3
cdr3_aa: CATSGGSGTIYF
cdr3_nt: TGTGCCACCAGTGGAGGAAGTGGGACCATATATTTT

d_call: -
cdr3_length: 13
v_call: TRBV18
clone_size: -
j_call: TRBJ1-6
cdr3_aa: CASSPAGDSPLHF
cdr3_nt: TGTGCCAGCTCACCAGCCGGGGATTCACCCCTCCACTTT

d_call: -
cdr3_length: 13
v_call: TRBV19
clone_size: -
j_call: TRBJ1-2
cdr3_aa: CASSIKSEYGYTF
cdr3_nt: TGTGCCAGTAGTATAAAAAGCGAGTATGGCTACACCTTC